One sample yielded the 17 T cell receptor beta chains listed below, sequenced in a study of identical twins. TCRdb passed the 5' RACE reads through MiXCR, listing each CDR3 protein once. The sample lists 510,000 or so distinct CDR3 sequences; roughly 15% were seen once. These data were also filed under a second study, of yellow fever vaccine responses in identical twins.

Source material: CD4+ T cells sorted from blood. The receptors were gathered from a woman between 18 and 29 years old in good health.

The gene calls are TRBV2 and TRBJ1-1; D gene ambiguous. V lost 8 bases and J 1 base, leaving 11 bases between the germline ends. Germline V CDR1 and CDR2: SNHLY, FYNNEI. The CDR3 has 13 amino acids. CDR3 DNA sequence: TGTGCCAGCGCCCTCCACGAGAACACTGAAGCTTTCTTT. Its protein is CASALHENTEAFF.

This clonotype showed up just a few times. The genes are TRBV12-3 or TRBV12-4 and TRBJ2-5; 8 positions agree with TRBD2. This CDR3 region has 15 residues. Trimming cost V 4 bases and J 5 bases; bases outside gene matches: 9. CDR3 in amino acids: CASSSRGGDMETQYF. The CDR3 DNA follows: TGTGCCAGCAGTTCTCGGGGGGGCGATATGGAGACCCAGTACTTC.

The chain employs TRBV20-1 and TRBJ2-1, with D unclear. V was pared by 7 bases and J by 4 bases, with 5 bases between. CDR3 length equals 10 residues. Germline CDR1 and CDR2: DFQATT and SNEGSKA (reference sequence). CDR3 in amino acids: CSVVYNEQFF. Here the CDR3 DNA reads TGCAGTGTTGTGTACAATGAGCAGTTCTTC.

The genes are TRBV7-2 and TRBJ2-3; tentative D call: TRBD1 (7 bases). V lost 10 bases and J lost 3, with 14 bases in between. The CDR3 is made up of 13 amino acids. CDR1 SGHTA and CDR2 FQGNSA come from the germline V gene. The CDR3 reads CATHRGGTDTQYF. Written as DNA, the CDR3 is TGTGCCACTCACAGGGGAGGTACAGATACGCAGTATTTT. Complete variable domain (other parts from reference TRBV7-2 and TRBJ2-3): GAGVSQSPSNKVTEKGKDVELRCDPISGHTALYWYRQSLGQGLEFLIYFQGNSAPDKSGLPSDRFSAERTGGSVSTLTIQRTQQEDSAVYLCATHRGGTDTQYFGPGTRLTVL.

Turning to this clonotype: The junction does not match germline at one end; this may be a read error. The chain employs TRBV5-1 and TRBJ2-2; 9 nucleotides agree with TRBD2. This CDR3 is 15 amino acids long. Germline CDR1 reads SGHRS; CDR2 reads YFSETQ. CDR3 bases: TGCGCCAGCGGCTTCCTGACTAGCGGAGCCGGGGAGCTGTTTTTT. The encoded protein is CASGFLTSGAGELFF.

V gene TRBV15 combines with J gene TRBJ2-3; 16 bases align to TRBD2. The CDR3 contains 17 residues. The germline V gene encodes CDR1 LNHNV and CDR2 YYDKDF (reference sequence). Germline trimming cut 1 base from V and 5 bases from J; bases unmatched to any gene: 3. CDR3 residues: CATSRAGLAGGRDTQYF. Here the CDR3 DNA reads TGTGCCACCAGCAGAGCGGGACTAGCGGGGGGGAGAGATACGCAGTATTTT.

The CDR3 nucleotides read TGCGCCAGCAGCTCCACGACTAGCGGGACGGGTGATACGCAGTATTTT. Translation gives CASSSTTSGTGDTQYF. This chain uses TRBV5-1 with TRBJ2-3; 11 bases are a match to TRBD2. The length of the CDR3 is 16 residues. In germline, CDR1 is SGHRS, CDR2 YFSETQ. V lost 3 bases to trimming and J lost 6 bases; unmatched junction nucleotides: 9.

The rearrangement links TRBV14 to TRBJ2-7; no definite D call. Germline assignment: CDR1 SGHDN and CDR2 FVKESK. Deletions cut 5 bases from V and 3 bases from J, with 8 bases between. This CDR3 contains 12 residues. DNA for the CDR3: TGTGCCAGCAGCAACTGGTACTACGAGCAGTACTTC. Translating gives CASSNWYYEQYF.

V and J are TRBV5-1 and TRBJ2-5; no definite D call. Germline CDR1 is SGHRS and CDR2 is YFSETQ. The CDR3 contains 15 residues. The ends were cut back, 0 bases at V and 7 bases at J, with 16 bases in the middle. Here the CDR3 DNA reads TGCGCCAGCAGCTTGGATCACGACCGCCCCGCGACCCAGTACTTC. It is translated as CASSLDHDRPATQYF.

J is TRBJ2-3 and V is TRBV5-1; D possibly uses TRBD1 or TRBD2 (6 bases each). The CDR3 sequence is 16 residues long. Deletions cut 4 bases from V and 6 bases from J, with 21 bases between. The germline V gene has CDR1 SGHRS and CDR2 YFSETQ. In DNA form, the CDR3 reads TGCGCCAGCAGCCCGGGGGCACTGAGGGGCTCGGATACGCAGTATTTT. Its protein is CASSPGALRGSDTQYF.

The chain recombines TRBV29-1 with TRBJ2-1; D possibly uses TRBD1 or TRBD2 (5 bases each). V dropped 5 bases and J dropped 9 bases, with 14 bases sitting between them. The V gene's germline CDR1 is SQVTM and CDR2 ANQGSEA. The CDR3 contains 12 residues. The CDR3 protein is CSVRGQPSEQFF. For the CDR3, the DNA is TGCAGCGTTCGGGGCCAGCCTAGTGAGCAGTTCTTC.

This clonotype was detected a few times. V gene TRBV2 combines with J gene TRBJ1-6, with D hard to call. Trimming removed 5 bases at V and 9 bases at J, with 8 bases between. Germline CDR1 and CDR2: SNHLY and FYNNEI. CDR3 length: 12 residues. CDR3 loop: CASSSTFSPLHF. CDR3 nucleotide sequence: TGTGCCAGCAGTTCGACATTTTCACCCCTCCACTTT. The complete variable domain, with remaining parts taken from reference TRBV2 and TRBJ1-6, reads EPEVTQTPSHQVTQMGQEVILRCVPISNHLYFYWYRQILGQKVEFLVSFYNNEISEKSEIFDDQFSVERPDGSNFTLKIRSTKLEDSAMYFCASSSTFSPLHFGNGTRLTVT.

This clonotype was counted at least ten times. V usage is TRBV12-3 or TRBV12-4 and J usage is TRBJ1-1; possibly TRBD1 for D (6 bases). The CDR3 is 15 residues long. V lost 0 bases and J lost 5, with 13 bases in between. The CDR3 reads CASSLALTGGTEAFF. The CDR3 nucleotides read TGTGCCAGCAGTTTAGCGCTGACAGGTGGAACTGAAGCTTTCTTT.

This clonotype was counted at least ten times. This sequence joins TRBV14 and TRBJ2-5; D remains unclear. The V gene's germline CDR1 is SGHDN and CDR2 FVKESK. The CDR3 extends over 14 amino acids. The germline V and J ends were trimmed by 1 base and 5 bases, with 11 bases remaining between them. The CDR3 DNA sequence: TGTGCCAGCAGCCAAGGGGCGCGGTCGGAGACCCAGTACTTC. Protein: CASSQGARSETQYF.

This clonotype was recorded a few times. The chain links TRBV7-8 to TRBJ1-4; 8 nucleotides align to TRBD1. This CDR3 is built from 13 residues. CDR1 is SGHVS and CDR2 is FQNEAQ in the germline V gene. Trimming cost V 9 bases and J 8 bases; bases outside gene matches: 8. The CDR3 reads CASTSGGWEKLFF. In nucleotides, the CDR3 is TGTGCCAGTACTTCAGGGGGCTGGGAAAAACTGTTTTTT.

This clonotype was recorded a few times. The rearrangement links TRBV10-1 to TRBJ2-2; tentative D call: TRBD2 (5 bases). The germline V gene has CDR1 WNHNN and CDR2 SYGVQD (reference sequence). V was trimmed by 4 bases and J by 6 bases, leaving 9 bases between them. The length of the CDR3 is 13 residues. The CDR3 region is CASSVASPGELFF. The CDR3 DNA is TGCGCCAGCAGTGTGGCTAGCCCCGGGGAGCTGTTTTTT.

This chain connects TRBV2 to TRBJ1-6; 9 nucleotides line up with TRBD1. The CDR3 loop spans 15 amino acids. The V gene end was trimmed by 5 bases and the J gene end by 7 bases; junction bases not matched to a gene: 6. Per germline, CDR1 SNHLY and CDR2 FYNNEI. The CDR3 coding sequence is TGTGCCAGCAGTCCCTCGACAGGGGGGAATTCACCCCTCCACTTT. Amino acid sequence: CASSPSTGGNSPLHF.